These 16 T cell receptor beta chains were all obtained from the same sample, sequenced in a study of vaccination and CD4 T cells after COVID-19. The antigens of these receptors remain unknown. Treatment here: roughly 11-day PBMC culture with coronavirus spike peptide pools or control peptides (ViraFEST assay). Sequenced with the Oncomine TCR Beta short-read assay was DNA taken from cultured CD4+ T cells. TCRdb itself ran the PCR reads through MiXCR, one entry per CDR3 protein. Found here are around 2,700 distinct CDR3 sequences, approximately 30% of them singletons; the top ten hold about a third. Sample: CD4+ T cells from blood, cultured in vitro. The receptors stem from a human donor who had recovered from COVID-19.

V and J are TRBV30 and TRBJ2-7; 7 nucleotides agree with TRBD1. The germline V gene has CDR1 GTSNPN and CDR2 SVGIG (reference sequence). The CDR3 covers 13 residues. J was trimmed by 2 bases and V by 1 base; bases with no gene match: 2. The CDR3 coding sequence is TGTGCCTGGAGTGGGGACAGACCCTACGAGCAGTACTTC. It encodes CAWSGDRPYEQYF.

The chain uses TRBV7-2 and TRBJ2-3; D gene uncertain. The germline V and J ends were trimmed by 1 base and 3 bases, with 8 bases remaining between them. This CDR3 is built from 14 residues. Germline loops: CDR1 SGHTA, CDR2 FQGNSA. The CDR3 sequence: CASSLGVGTDTQYF. CDR3 sequence (DNA): TGTGCCAGCAGCTTAGGGGTAGGGACAGATACGCAGTATTTT.

This clonotype appeared a single time. The rearrangement links TRBV3-1 to TRBJ2-2, with 8 bases lining up with TRBD1. CDR1 LGHDT and CDR2 YNNKEL come from the germline V gene (reference sequence). V gave up 4 bases and J gave up 4 bases; unmatched junction bases: 5. This CDR3 spans 15 amino acids. CDR3: CASSLQGVATGELFF. CDR3 bases: TGTGCCAGCAGCCTACAGGGGGTTGCCACCGGGGAGCTGTTTTTT.

The chain combines TRBV20-1 with TRBJ2-1, with D possibly being TRBD1 (5 bases). Germline V gene sequence: CDR1 DFQATT, CDR2 SNEGSKA (reference sequence). Trimming cost V 6 bases and J 7 bases, with 16 bases left between them. CDR3 length: 13 residues. The CDR3 sequence is CSAGHPPRNEQFF. The CDR3 DNA reads TGCAGTGCCGGACACCCCCCGAGGAATGAGCAGTTCTTC.

There are a few counts of this clonotype. The chain is built from TRBV24-1 and TRBJ1-2; TRBD1 is a possible D gene (6 bases). With 1 base removed from V and 5 bases from J, the gap between germline ends came to 13 bases. CDR1 is KGHDR, CDR2 SFDVKD, per germline. The CDR3 loop spans 15 amino acids. CDR3 sequence (DNA): TGTGCCACCAGTGATTTACGCGACAGGAGGTATGGCTACACCTTC. Protein sequence: CATSDLRDRRYGYTF.

This clonotype was counted only a few times. The chain carries TRBV30 and TRBJ2-2; D may correspond to TRBD1 or TRBD2 (5 bases each). This CDR3 region has 14 residues. The germline CDR1 and CDR2 sequences are GTSNPN and SVGIG (reference sequence). The V gene lost 4 bases and the J gene lost 0 bases, with 9 bases spanning the gap. The CDR3: CAWKGTANTGELFF. For the CDR3, the DNA is TGTGCCTGGAAAGGGACGGCGAACACCGGGGAGCTGTTTTTT.

This clonotype was picked up a small number of times. CDR3 nucleotides: TGTGCCAGCTCACCTCCCCCAGGGGGAGAGCAGTACTTC. Translated, it gives CASSPPPGGEQYF. The rearrangement links TRBV18 to TRBJ2-7; 7 bases fit TRBD1. CDR1 KGHSH and CDR2 LQKENI come from the germline V gene. CDR3 length equals 13 residues. The junction had 6 bases not matched to a gene; V was cut back by 3 bases and J by 7 bases.

This clonotype occurred a few times. CDR3 nucleotides: TGCGCCAGCAGCCCACTAGGCCCGGGTATAACCTACGAGCAGTACTTC. It translates to CASSPLGPGITYEQYF. The rearrangement joins TRBV5-1 to TRBJ2-7; possibly TRBD2 for D (5 bases). CDR1 and CDR2 (germline): SGHRS, YFSETQ. The germline V and J ends were trimmed by 4 bases and 2 bases, with 19 bases remaining between them. The CDR3 has 16 amino acids.

By share, this clonotype counts as medium-sized. The chain uses TRBV18 and TRBJ1-6; 7 bases match TRBD1. This CDR3 has 15 amino acids. V trimming: 3 bases; J trimming: 9 bases; junction bases outside the gene matches: 8. Germline V gene data show CDR1 as KGHSH and CDR2 as LQKENI. The CDR3 protein is CASSPQTGRVSPLHF. The DNA of the CDR3 is TGTGCCAGCTCACCCCAGACAGGGAGGGTTTCACCCCTCCACTTT.

The genes are TRBV21-1 and TRBJ2-1; the table's D call, TRBD1, has no DNA check behind it. TRBV21-1 is shown as a pseudogene. There are 15 residues in the CDR3. Here the CDR3 DNA reads TGTGCCAGCAGCAAAGGGGACAACTCCTACAATGAGCAGTTCTTC. Amino acids: CASSKGDNSYNEQFF.

In its sample, this clonotype was seen once. V and J are TRBV30 and TRBJ2-5; D is perhaps TRBD1 or TRBD2 (6 bases each). Trimming took 0 bases from V and 5 from J, leaving 16 bases between them. Looked up from germline, CDR1 is GTSNPN and CDR2 is SVGIG (reference sequence). CDR3 size: 15 residues. This CDR3 is CAWSVGGAEWETQYF. CDR3 in DNA: TGTGCCTGGAGTGTGGGGGGCGCGGAGTGGGAGACCCAGTACTTC. Using reference TRBV30 and TRBJ2-5 for the parts outside the CDR3, the full variable domain is SQTIHQWPATLVQPVGSPLSLECTVEGTSNPNLYWYRQAAGRGLQLLFYSVGIGQISSEVPQNLSASRPQDRQFILSSKKLLLSDSGFYLCAWSVGGAEWETQYFGPGTRLLVL.

This clonotype was counted only a few times. The rearrangement joins TRBV18 to TRBJ2-7, with D possibly matching TRBD1 (6 bases). Trimming left V 3 bases short and J 0 bases short, with 12 bases between. CDR3 length: 15 residues. Germline V CDR1 and CDR2: KGHSH, LQKENI. This CDR3 reads CASSPVLDSSYEQYF. The CDR3 coding sequence is TGTGCCAGCTCACCGGTTTTGGACAGCTCCTACGAGCAGTACTTC.

This chain joins TRBV6-4 and TRBJ2-3, with D unresolved. Per germline, CDR1 MRHNA and CDR2 SNTAGT. The CDR3 contains 13 residues. The germline V and J ends were trimmed by 2 bases and 2 bases, with 5 bases remaining between them. The CDR3 sequence: CASSDRVTDTQYF. The DNA of the CDR3 is TGTGCCAGCAGTGACAGGGTCACAGATACGCAGTATTTT.

The chain recombines TRBV2 with TRBJ2-4; possibly TRBD1 for D (6 bases). Germline V gives CDR1 SNHLY, CDR2 FYNNEI. CDR3 length: 11 residues. The V end lost 5 bases, the J end lost 10 bases, and 9 bases lay between the germline ends. In DNA form, the CDR3 reads TGTGCCAGCAGTATAAGGGGGATTCAGTACTTC. Translating gives CASSIRGIQYF.

The chain recombines TRBV12-2 with TRBJ1-5; the table's D call, TRBD1, was not checked against the DNA. TRBV12-2 is a documented pseudogene. The CDR3 loop spans 22 amino acids. The CDR3 DNA follows: TGTGCAAGTCGCTCTCGACGGGGGGCCGGGACAGGTAATTCTTATAGCAATCAGCCCCAGCATTTT. It codes for CASRSRRGAGTGNSYSNQPQHF.

There are a few counts of this clonotype. The chain is built from TRBV5-1 and TRBJ2-7; D not resolved. The CDR3 has 13 amino acids. Trimming cost V 1 base and J 0 bases, with 5 bases left between them. Germline V gives CDR1 SGHRS, CDR2 YFSETQ. DNA of the CDR3: TGCGCCAGCAGCTTGACGGGCTCCTACGAGCAGTACTTC. This gives the protein CASSLTGSYEQYF.